This TCR beta chain is drawn from a study of patients and donors after allogeneic stem cell transplantation. V lost 6 bases and J lost 0, with 17 bases in between. Germline V gene sequence: CDR1 DFQATT, CDR2 SNEGSKA (reference sequence). The CDR3 is 15 residues long. TCRdb independently ran MiXCR on the RT-PCR reads; one entry per CDR3 protein. The data show 100,000 to 120,000 distinct CDR3 sequences, with around 36% seen just once and about 27% held by the top ten. Sequenced sample: blood, either unsorted or a sorted T cell fraction (not recorded which). V usage is TRBV20-1 and J usage is TRBJ1-1; D is possibly TRBD1 (6 bases). The TCR sequence derives from a human donor who was either an allogeneic HSCT recipient or a stem cell or donor lymphocyte infusion donor (not recorded which). It is not recorded whose cells these are; they may come from a transplant donor. The CDR3 region is CSARIRGGLNTEAFF. The DNA of the CDR3 is TGCAGTGCCCGGATCAGGGGAGGCTTGAACACTGAAGCTTTCTTT.